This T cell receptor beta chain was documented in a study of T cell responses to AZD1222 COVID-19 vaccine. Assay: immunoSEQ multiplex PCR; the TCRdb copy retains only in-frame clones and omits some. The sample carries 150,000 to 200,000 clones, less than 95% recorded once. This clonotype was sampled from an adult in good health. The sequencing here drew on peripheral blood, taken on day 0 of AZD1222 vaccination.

CDR3 nucleotide sequence: TGTGCCAGCAGCTTAGGCGAGGTGGCTGGAAACACCATATATTTT. Protein sequence: CASSLGEVAGNTIYF. The rearrangement uses TRBV7-9 and TRBJ1-3; D gene uncertain. The germline V and J ends were trimmed by 1 base and 2 bases, with 9 bases remaining between them. The CDR3 is 15 residues long. Germline CDR1 SEHNR, CDR2 FQNEAQ (reference sequence).